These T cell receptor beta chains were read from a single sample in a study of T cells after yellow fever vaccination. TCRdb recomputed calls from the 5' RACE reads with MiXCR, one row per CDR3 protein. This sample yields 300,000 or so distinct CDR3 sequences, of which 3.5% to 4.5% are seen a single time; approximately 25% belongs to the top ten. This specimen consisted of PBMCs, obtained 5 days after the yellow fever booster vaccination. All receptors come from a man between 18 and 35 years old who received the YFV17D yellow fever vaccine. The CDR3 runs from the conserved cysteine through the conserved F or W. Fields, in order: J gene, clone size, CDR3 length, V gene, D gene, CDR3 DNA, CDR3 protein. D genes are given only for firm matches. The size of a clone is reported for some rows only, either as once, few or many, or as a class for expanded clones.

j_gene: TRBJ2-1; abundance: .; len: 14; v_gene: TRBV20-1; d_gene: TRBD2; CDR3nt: TGCAGTGCCTCACAAAGCGGGGGGGCCGTTGAGCAGTTCTTC; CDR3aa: CSASQSGGAVEQFF
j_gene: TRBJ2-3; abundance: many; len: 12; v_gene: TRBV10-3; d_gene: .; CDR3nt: TGTGCCATCATGGGGGTTGCAGATACGCAGTATTTT; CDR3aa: CAIMGVADTQYF
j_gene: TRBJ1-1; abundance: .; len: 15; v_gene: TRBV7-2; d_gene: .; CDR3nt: TGTGCCAGCAGCACAAGGAGGTGGGGAGGGGTGGAAGCTTTCTTT; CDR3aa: CASSTRRWGGVEAFF
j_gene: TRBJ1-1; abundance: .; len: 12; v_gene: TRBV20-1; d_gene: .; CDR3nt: TGCAGTGCTACGGGATACAACACTGAAGCTTTCTTT; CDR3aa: CSATGYNTEAFF
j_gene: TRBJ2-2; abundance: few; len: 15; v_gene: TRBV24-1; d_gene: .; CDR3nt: TGTGCCACCAGTGATTTCTCCCAAGGCACCGGGGAGCTGTTTTTT; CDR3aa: CATSDFSQGTGELFF
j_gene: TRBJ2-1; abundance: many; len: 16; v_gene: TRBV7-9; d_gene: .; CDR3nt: TGTGCCAGCAGCCCCTCCCCGGGCGCGGGCGGGTATGAGCAGTTCTTC; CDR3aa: CASSPSPGAGGYEQFF
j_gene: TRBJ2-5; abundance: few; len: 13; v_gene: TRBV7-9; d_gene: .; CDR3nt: TGTGCCAGCAGCTTAGCATACAGGTCGACCCAGTACTTC; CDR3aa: CASSLAYRSTQYF
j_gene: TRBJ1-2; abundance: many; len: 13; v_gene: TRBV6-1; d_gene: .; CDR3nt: TGTGCCAGCAGTGAACGGCCCGGGGGTGGCTACACCTTC; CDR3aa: CASSERPGGGYTF
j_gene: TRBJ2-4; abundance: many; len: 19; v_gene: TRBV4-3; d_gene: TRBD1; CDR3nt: TGCGCCAGCAGCCAAGAGAGGGACAGGGGAGCCCATAGGAGGGACATTCAGTACTTC; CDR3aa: CASSQERDRGAHRRDIQYF
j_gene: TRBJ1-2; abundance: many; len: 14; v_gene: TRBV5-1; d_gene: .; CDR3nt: TGCGCCAGCAGCTTGGGTCCGGGAGACTATGGCTACACCTTC; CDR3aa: CASSLGPGDYGYTF
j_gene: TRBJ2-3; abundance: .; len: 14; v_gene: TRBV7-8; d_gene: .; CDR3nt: TGTGCCAGCAGCTTAGCGGTACTAGGGGGTGGGCAGTATTTT; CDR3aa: CASSLAVLGGGQYF
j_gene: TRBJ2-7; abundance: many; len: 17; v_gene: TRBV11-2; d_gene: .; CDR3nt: TGTGCCAGCAGCTTCCTTAGTGTGCGGGGACGATCCTACGAGCAGTACTTC; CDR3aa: CASSFLSVRGRSYEQYF
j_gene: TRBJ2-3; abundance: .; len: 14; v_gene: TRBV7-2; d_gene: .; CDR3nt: TGTGCCAGCAGCTTAAGACAAAGCACTGGTACGCAGTATTTT; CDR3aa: CASSLRQSTGTQYF
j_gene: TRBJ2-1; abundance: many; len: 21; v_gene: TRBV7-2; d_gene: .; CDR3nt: TGTGCCAGCAGCTTAGGATTTGGGGCTGGGGGTCTGAGAAGCTCCTACAATGAGCAGTTCTTC; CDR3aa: CASSLGFGAGGLRSSYNEQFF
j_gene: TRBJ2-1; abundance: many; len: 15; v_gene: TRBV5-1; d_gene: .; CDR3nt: TGCGCCAGCAGCTTATGGGCGAGCTCCTACAATGAGCAGTTCTTC; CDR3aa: CASSLWASSYNEQFF
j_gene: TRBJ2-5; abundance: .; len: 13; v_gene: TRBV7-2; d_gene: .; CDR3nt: TGTGCCAGCAGCCCAGTCCAGTTCGAGACCCAGTACTTC; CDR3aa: CASSPVQFETQYF
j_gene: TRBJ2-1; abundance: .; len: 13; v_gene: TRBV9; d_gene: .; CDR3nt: TGTGCCAGCAGCCAGTCGGACCCCAATGAGCAGTTCTTC; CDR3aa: CASSQSDPNEQFF
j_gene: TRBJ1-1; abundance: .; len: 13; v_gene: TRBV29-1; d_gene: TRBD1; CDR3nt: TGCAGCTACAAGGGACAGGGGTACCCTGAAGCTTTCTTT; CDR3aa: CSYKGQGYPEAFF
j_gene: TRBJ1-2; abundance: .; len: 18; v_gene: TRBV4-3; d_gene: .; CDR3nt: TGCGCCAGCAGCCAAGATTCAGTGGAAGGGACACCTTCATCTGGCTACACCTTC; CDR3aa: CASSQDSVEGTPSSGYTF
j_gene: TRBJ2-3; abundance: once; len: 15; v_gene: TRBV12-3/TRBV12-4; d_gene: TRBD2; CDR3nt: TGTGCCAGCAGCCCCGGGGACTACCACCCAGATACGCAGTATTTT; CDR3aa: CASSPGDYHPDTQYF
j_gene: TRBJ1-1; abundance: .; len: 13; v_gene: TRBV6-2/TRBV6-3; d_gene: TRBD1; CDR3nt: TGTGCCAGCAGTCAGGGGGTTGGCACTGAAGCTTTCTTT; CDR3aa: CASSQGVGTEAFF
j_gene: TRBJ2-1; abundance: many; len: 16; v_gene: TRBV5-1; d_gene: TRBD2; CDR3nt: TGCGCCAGCAGCTTGGCAGGGACTAGCGGGGGAAATGAGCAGTTCTTC; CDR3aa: CASSLAGTSGGNEQFF
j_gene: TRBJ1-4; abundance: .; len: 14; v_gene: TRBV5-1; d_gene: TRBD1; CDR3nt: TGCGCCAGCAGCTCTTCAGGGGGCGATGAAAAACTGTTTTTT; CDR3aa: CASSSSGGDEKLFF
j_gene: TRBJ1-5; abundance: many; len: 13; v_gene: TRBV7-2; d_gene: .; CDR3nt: TGTGCCAGCAGCTTAGTGGGGGGTCAGCCCCAGCATTTT; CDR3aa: CASSLVGGQPQHF
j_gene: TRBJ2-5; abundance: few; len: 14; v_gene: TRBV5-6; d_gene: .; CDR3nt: TGTGCCAGCAGCCCGTATGACACGGAAGAGACCCAGTACTTC; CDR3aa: CASSPYDTEETQYF
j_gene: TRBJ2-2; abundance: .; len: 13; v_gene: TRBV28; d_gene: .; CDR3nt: TGTGCCAGCAGCATTCTGGGATCCGGGGAGCTGTTTTTT; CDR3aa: CASSILGSGELFF
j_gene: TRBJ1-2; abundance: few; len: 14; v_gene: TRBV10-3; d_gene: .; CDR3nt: TGTGCCATCAGTGGTGGGACGGATAACTATGGCTACACCTTC; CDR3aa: CAISGGTDNYGYTF
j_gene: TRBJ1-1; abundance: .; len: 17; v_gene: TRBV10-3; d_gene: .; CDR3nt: TGTGCCATCAGTGTGAGTCCTGGGTTCGATTCGAACACTGAAGCTTTCTTT; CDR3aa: CAISVSPGFDSNTEAFF
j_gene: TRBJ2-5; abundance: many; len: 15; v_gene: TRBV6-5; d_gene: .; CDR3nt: TGTGCCAGCAGTTCCCAGTCGCGGCAACAAGAGACCCAGTACTTC; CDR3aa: CASSSQSRQQETQYF
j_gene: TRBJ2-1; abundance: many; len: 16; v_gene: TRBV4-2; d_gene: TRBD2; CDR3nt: TGTGCCAGCAGCCAAGATTCGGGGGGCTCCTACAATGAGCAGTTCTTC; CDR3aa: CASSQDSGGSYNEQFF
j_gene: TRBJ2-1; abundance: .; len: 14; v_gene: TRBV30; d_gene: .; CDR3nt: TGTGCCTGGAGTGTGACGGTACTAGAAAATGAGCAGTTCTTC; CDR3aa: CAWSVTVLENEQFF
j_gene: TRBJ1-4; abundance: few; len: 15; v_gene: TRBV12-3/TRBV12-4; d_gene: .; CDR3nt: TGTGCCAGCAGCTACCTAGGGGGTAATGATGAAAAACTGTTTTTT; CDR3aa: CASSYLGGNDEKLFF